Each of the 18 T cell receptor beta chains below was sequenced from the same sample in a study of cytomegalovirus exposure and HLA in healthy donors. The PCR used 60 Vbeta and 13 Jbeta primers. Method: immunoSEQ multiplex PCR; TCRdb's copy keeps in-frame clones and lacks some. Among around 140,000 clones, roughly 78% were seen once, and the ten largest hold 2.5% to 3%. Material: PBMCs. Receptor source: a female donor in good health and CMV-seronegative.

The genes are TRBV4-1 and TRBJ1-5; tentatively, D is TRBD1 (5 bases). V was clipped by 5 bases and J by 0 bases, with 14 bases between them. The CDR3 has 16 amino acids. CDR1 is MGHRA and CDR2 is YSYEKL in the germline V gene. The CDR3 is CASSGAQIDSNQPQHF. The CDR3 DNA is TGCGCCAGCAGCGGGGCACAAATCGATAGCAATCAGCCCCAGCATTTT.

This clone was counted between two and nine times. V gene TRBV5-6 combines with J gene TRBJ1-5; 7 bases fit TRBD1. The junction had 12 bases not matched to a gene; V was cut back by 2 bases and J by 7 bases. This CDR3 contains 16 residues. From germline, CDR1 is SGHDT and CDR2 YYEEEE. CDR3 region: CASSLWRGDRPQPQHF. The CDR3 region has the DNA TGTGCCAGCAGCTTATGGAGGGGGGACAGACCGCAGCCCCAGCATTTT. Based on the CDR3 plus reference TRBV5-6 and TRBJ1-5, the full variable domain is DAGVTQSPTHLIKTRGQQVTLRCSPKSGHDTVSWYQQALGQGPQFIFQYYEEEERQRGNFPDRFSGHQFPNYSSELNVNALLLGDSALYLCASSLWRGDRPQPQHFGDGTRLSIL.

The CDR3 loop is CSVDQGTDEQYF. DNA for the CDR3: TGCAGCGTTGATCAGGGGACCGACGAGCAGTACTTC. The chain uses TRBV29-1 and TRBJ2-7; D may be TRBD1 (6 bases). The CDR3 covers 12 residues. The V gene lost 3 bases and the J gene lost 5 bases, with 11 bases spanning the gap. Per the germline V gene, CDR1 is SQVTM and CDR2 is ANQGSEA.

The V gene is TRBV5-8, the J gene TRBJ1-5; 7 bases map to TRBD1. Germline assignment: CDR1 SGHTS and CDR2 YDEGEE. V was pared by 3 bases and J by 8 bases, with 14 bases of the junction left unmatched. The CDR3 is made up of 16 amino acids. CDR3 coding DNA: TGTGCCAGCAGCTACCGGGACAGCGGGCAAGAGAAGCCCCAGCATTTT. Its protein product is CASSYRDSGQEKPQHF.

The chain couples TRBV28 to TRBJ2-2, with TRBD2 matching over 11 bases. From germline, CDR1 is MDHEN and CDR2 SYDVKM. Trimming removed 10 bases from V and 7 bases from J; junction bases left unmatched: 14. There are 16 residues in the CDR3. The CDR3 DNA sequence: TGTGCCACCCATAGGCCGGGACTAGCGGTTCTCGGGGAGCTGTTTTTT. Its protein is CATHRPGLAVLGELFF.

The CDR3 sequence: CASRRQGISNQPQHF. CDR3 nucleotides: TGTGCCAGTAGGAGACAGGGGATTAGCAATCAGCCCCAGCATTTT. This chain connects TRBV19 to TRBJ1-5; 8 positions match TRBD1. Germline-derived CDR1 and CDR2 are LNHDA and SQIVND (reference sequence). The V and J ends lost 6 bases and 0 bases, in that order; junction bases with no gene match: 4. The CDR3 runs to 15 residues.

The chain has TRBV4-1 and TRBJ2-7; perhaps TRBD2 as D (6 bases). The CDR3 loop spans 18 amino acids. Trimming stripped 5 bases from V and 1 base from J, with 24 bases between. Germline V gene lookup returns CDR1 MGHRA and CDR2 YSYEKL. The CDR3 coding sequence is TGCGCCAGCAGCATAAGGGGAGGAGGAGGACTGAATTCCTACGAGCAGTACTTC. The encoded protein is CASSIRGGGGLNSYEQYF.

The CDR3 coding sequence is TGCGCCAGCAGCCAAGAGGGGCAGGGGTTTGACGATACGCAGTATTTT. Residues: CASSQEGQGFDDTQYF. The chain has TRBV4-3 and TRBJ2-3, with TRBD1 as a possible D gene (6 bases). Per germline, CDR1 LGHNA and CDR2 YSLEER. The length of the CDR3 is 16 residues. V was clipped by 0 bases and J by 6 bases, with 16 bases between them.

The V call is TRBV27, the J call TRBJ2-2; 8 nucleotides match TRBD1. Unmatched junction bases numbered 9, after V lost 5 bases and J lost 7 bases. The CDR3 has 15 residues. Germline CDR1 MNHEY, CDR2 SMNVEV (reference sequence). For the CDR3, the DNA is TGTGCCAGCAGTCTGAGGACAGGGCTAAACGGGGAGCTGTTTTTT. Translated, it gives CASSLRTGLNGELFF.

The CDR3: CASSLIDSVGNEQFF. CDR3 in DNA: TGCGCCAGCAGCCTTATAGACTCCGTTGGGAATGAGCAGTTCTTC. This chain links TRBV4-1 with TRBJ2-1; D not resolved. Looked up from germline, CDR1 is MGHRA and CDR2 is YSYEKL. The CDR3 sequence is 15 residues long. The V end lost 4 bases, the J end lost 7 bases, and 17 bases lay between the germline ends.

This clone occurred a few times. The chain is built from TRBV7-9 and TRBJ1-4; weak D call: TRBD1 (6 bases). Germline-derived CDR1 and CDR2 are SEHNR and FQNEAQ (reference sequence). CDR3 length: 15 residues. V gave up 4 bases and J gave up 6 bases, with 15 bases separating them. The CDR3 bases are TGTGCCAGCAGCTCTAACGTGGACAGCGATGAAAAACTGTTTTTT. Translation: CASSSNVDSDEKLFF.

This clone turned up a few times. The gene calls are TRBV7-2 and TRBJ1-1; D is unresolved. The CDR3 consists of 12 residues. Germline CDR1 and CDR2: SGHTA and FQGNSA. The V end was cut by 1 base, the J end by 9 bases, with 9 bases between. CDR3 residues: CASSLVAGKAFF. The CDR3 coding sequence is TGTGCCAGCAGCTTAGTGGCGGGCAAAGCTTTCTTT. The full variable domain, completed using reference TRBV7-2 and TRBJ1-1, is GAGVSQSPSNKVTEKGKDVELRCDPISGHTALYWYRQSLGQGLEFLIYFQGNSAPDKSGLPSDRFSAERTGGSVSTLTIQRTQQEDSAVYLCASSLVAGKAFFGQGTRLTVV.

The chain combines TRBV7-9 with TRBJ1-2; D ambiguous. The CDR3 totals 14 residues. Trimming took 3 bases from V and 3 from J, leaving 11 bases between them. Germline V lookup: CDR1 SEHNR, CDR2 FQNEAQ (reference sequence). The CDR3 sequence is CASSFGIRDYGYTF. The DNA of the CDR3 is TGTGCCAGCAGCTTCGGGATTAGGGACTATGGCTACACCTTC.

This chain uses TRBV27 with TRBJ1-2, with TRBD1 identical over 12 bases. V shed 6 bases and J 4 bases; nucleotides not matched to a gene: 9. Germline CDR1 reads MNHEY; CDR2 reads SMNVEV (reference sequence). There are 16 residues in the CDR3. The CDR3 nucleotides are TGTGCCAGCAGACGCGGGACAGGGGGCGGTGGCTATGGCTACACCTTC. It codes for CASRRGTGGGGYGYTF.

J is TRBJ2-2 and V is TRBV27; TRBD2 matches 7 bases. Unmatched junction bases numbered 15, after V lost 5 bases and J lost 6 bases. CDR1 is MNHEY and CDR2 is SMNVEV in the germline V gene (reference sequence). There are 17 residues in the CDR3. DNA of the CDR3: TGTGCCAGCAGTCCTCCGGGACTACTGGTTCCCTCCGGGGAGCTGTTTTTT. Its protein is CASSPPGLLVPSGELFF.

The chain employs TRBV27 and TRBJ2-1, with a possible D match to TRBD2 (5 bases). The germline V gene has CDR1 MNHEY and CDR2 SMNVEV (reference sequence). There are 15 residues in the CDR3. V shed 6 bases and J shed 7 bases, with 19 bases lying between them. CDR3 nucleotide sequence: TGTGCCAGCAGACCGGACTTCTCCCCTTATAATGAGCAGTTCTTC. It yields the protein CASRPDFSPYNEQFF.

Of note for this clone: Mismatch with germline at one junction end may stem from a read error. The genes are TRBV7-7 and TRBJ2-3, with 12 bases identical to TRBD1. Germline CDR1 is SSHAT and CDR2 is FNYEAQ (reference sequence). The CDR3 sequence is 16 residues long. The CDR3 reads CASSDGTGGQGDTQYF. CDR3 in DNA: TGTGCTAGCAGCGACGGGACAGGGGGCCAAGGGGATACGCAGTATTTT.

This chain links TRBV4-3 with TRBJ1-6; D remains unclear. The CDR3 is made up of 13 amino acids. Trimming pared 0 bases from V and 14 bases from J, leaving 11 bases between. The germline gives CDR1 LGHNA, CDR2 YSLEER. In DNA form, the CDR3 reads TGCGCCAGCAGCCAAGATCCCGCAGCGACCCTCCACTTT. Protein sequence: CASSQDPAATLHF.